Sequencing of this T cell receptor (beta chain) was carried out in a study of T cell responses to AZD1222 COVID-19 vaccine. Worth noting for this clone: Its specificity is not known.

Sequenced by immunoSEQ multiplex PCR; TCRdb stores in-frame clones only, minus some. The sample has fewer than 110,000 clones, roughly 87% seen once. Study-wide points: Unmutated regions of variants are reportedly targeted by nearly half of spike-specific TCRs. Among the donors, most were white British and more were female, and clonal diversity was possibly underestimated.

The germline V and J ends were trimmed by 8 bases and 8 bases, with 20 bases remaining between them. Germline CDR1 SGHRS, CDR2 YFSETQ. The CDR3 runs 14 residues. The receptor's source is an adult in good health. Sequences were derived from peripheral blood, sampled on day 0 of AZD1222 vaccination. This chain connects TRBV5-1 to TRBJ2-1, with D perhaps assigned TRBD1 or TRBD2 (5 bases each). CDR3 coding DNA: TGCGCCAGTATGGAAGGCGGGCTAGGGGATGAGCAGTTCTTC. Encoded protein: CASMEGGLGDEQFF.